This T cell receptor (beta chain) was recorded in a study of human T cells and chemical hapten exposure. Study context: TCR yields per sample varied, mainly owing to small pooled library volume differences.

This clonotype was detected many times. Its antigen is still unknown. Time point in this sample: patch test 2, 6 weeks after DPC sensitization. Specified treatment: therapeutic diphenylcyclopropenone sensitization with weekly scalp DPC. Donors were 18 to 70-year-old alopecia patients suitable for DPC. The V and J ends lost 8 bases and 3 bases, in that order; junction bases with no gene match: 4. The CDR3 is made up of 14 amino acids. In germline, CDR1 is MRHNA, CDR2 SNTAGT. TCRdb reprocessed the RACE reads via MiXCR and lists one record per CDR3 protein. Of over 35,000 distinct CDR3 sequences in the sample, about 9.8% were seen once. Study-wide points: Donors' alopecia may make their immune response differ from healthy people's. The count of PT1 expanded TCRs correlated positively with patch test score.

J is TRBJ2-3 and V is TRBV6-4, with TRBD1 matching 11 bases. The sequencing used whole blood, collected in connection with sensitization to the hapten diphenylcyclopropenone (DPC). The source is a woman between 40 and 55 years old with alopecia areata. Some clones in this sample may be carry-over from other donors' samples. For the CDR3, the DNA is TGTGCCAGCGCAGGACAGGGGGCAACAGATACGCAGTATTTT. Its protein is CASAGQGATDTQYF.